The subject of this entry is one T cell receptor beta chain. The antigen is unknown. With the 5' RACE reads reprocessed, TCRdb shows one record per CDR3 protein and no DNA. This repertoire includes 250,000 to 300,000 distinct CDR3 sequences. This sample is drawn from a study of T cells expressing NK-cell markers. Findings and caveats of the study: As a fraction of CD8+ T cells, dominant NKG2C+ clonotypes reached about 1.0-7.5% in 5 to 7 donors. For a handful of donors, these clonotypes were likewise the leading ones in the CD3+CD56-NKG2C+ fraction.

This CDR3 has 14 amino acids. Germline V gives CDR1 LNHDA, CDR2 SQIVND (reference sequence). This receptor was obtained from a woman between 18 and 75 years old in good health. The chain is built from TRBV19 and TRBJ2-7. The sample was blood T cells: a sorted CD56 or NKG2C T cell subset, CD4+ or CD8+ T cells, or bulk PBMC T cells (not recorded which). The CDR3 reads CASSTADGPYEQYF.